The 27 T cell receptor beta chains reported below all come from one sample, sequenced in a study of regulatory T cells in long-lasting Graves disease. The time point denotes: newly diagnosed GD, antithyroid drugs for less than 3 months. The TCR library was prepared using RNA isolated from PBMCs. The authors built TCR beta libraries using iRepertoire HTBI primers and Arm-PCR of CDR3 regions. Each CDR3 protein gets one entry after TCRdb re-called the multiplex PCR reads with MiXCR. The sample lists more than 450,000 distinct CDR3 sequences, around 12% occurring once. The sample was also reused in another study, on T cells in Graves' hyperthyroidism and ophthalmopathy.

The sample in question was peripheral blood mononuclear cells (PBMCs), obtained at new diagnosis, from a patient treated with antithyroid drugs. The receptors derive from a woman younger than 45 with Graves disease.

There are many counts of this clonotype. The gene calls are TRBV6-2 or TRBV6-3 and TRBJ2-7; TRBD1 might be the D (6 bases). CDR3 length equals 14 residues. Germline V CDR1 and CDR2: MNHEY, SVGEGT. Trimming left V 5 bases short and J 3 bases short, with 14 bases between. CDR3 DNA sequence: TGTGCCAGCAGTGAACCAGACAGGCTCTACGAGCAGTACTTC. This encodes CASSEPDRLYEQYF.

This clonotype was seen at least ten times. The V call is TRBV18, the J call TRBJ1-2; weak D call: TRBD1 (5 bases). With 3 bases removed from V and 7 bases from J, the gap between germline ends came to 12 bases. CDR3 size: 13 residues. CDR1 and CDR2 (germline): KGHSH, LQKENI. The CDR3 protein is CASSPGQEAGYTF. DNA of the CDR3: TGTGCCAGCTCACCCGGACAAGAAGCTGGCTACACCTTC.

At least ten counts were recorded for this clonotype. This chain uses TRBV29-1 with TRBJ2-7; D is ambiguous. Germline loops: CDR1 SQVTM, CDR2 ANQGSEA. Trimming removed 5 bases from V and 2 bases from J, with 13 bases in between. This CDR3 spans 13 amino acids. The CDR3 spells CSVWVSSTYEQYF. The CDR3 nucleotides are TGCAGCGTTTGGGTCAGTTCAACCTACGAGCAGTACTTC.

The chain is built from TRBV5-5 and TRBJ2-2; D is uncertain. V gave up 2 bases and J gave up 0 bases, with 8 bases separating them. The CDR3 extends over 15 amino acids. Looked up from germline, CDR1 is SGHKS and CDR2 is YYEKEE (reference sequence). DNA of the CDR3: TGTGCCAGCAGCTTCGTACCCTCGAACACCGGGGAGCTGTTTTTT. Translating gives CASSFVPSNTGELFF.

This clonotype was detected many times. The chain carries TRBV12-5 and TRBJ1-1, with a possible D match to TRBD1 (5 bases). This CDR3 comprises 19 residues. V was cut by 5 bases and J by 11 bases, with 36 bases left in between. Germline assignment: CDR1 LGHNT and CDR2 FRNRAP. CDR3 DNA sequence: TGTGCTAGTGGTCAGGATTTCCCTATCTCCGCCGGGACTTTCTGGGTGGCTTTCTTT. It encodes CASGQDFPISAGTFWVAFF. The whole variable domain, remainder taken from reference TRBV12-5 and TRBJ1-1, is DARVTQTPRHKVTEMGQEVTMRCQPILGHNTVFWYRQTMMQGLELLAYFRNRAPLDDSGMPKDRFSAEMPDATLATLKIQPSEPRDSAVYFCASGQDFPISAGTFWVAFFGQGTRLTVV.

This clonotype appeared many times. The chain combines TRBV6-1 with TRBJ2-1; D uncertain. From germline, CDR1 is MNHNS and CDR2 SASEGT. V lost 7 bases and J 8 bases, leaving 15 bases between the germline ends. The CDR3 sequence is 13 residues long. The CDR3 nucleotides read TGTGCCAGCAAAGACGACCCGTATCATGAGCAGTTCTTC. Translated, it gives CASKDDPYHEQFF.

This clonotype was counted ten times or more. The J gene is TRBJ1-4, the V gene TRBV29-1, with a possible D match to TRBD1 (5 bases). Germline loops: CDR1 SQVTM, CDR2 ANQGSEA. This CDR3 is built from 14 residues. The germline V and J ends were trimmed by 4 bases and 4 bases, with 13 bases remaining between them. CDR3 DNA sequence: TGCAGCGTTGGGGTCCAGGGTCGTAATGAAAAACTGTTTTTT. The encoded protein is CSVGVQGRNEKLFF.

On this clonotype itself: A junction end diverges from the germline sequence, so it may reflect a read error. The rearrangement uses TRBV7-2 and TRBJ2-3; possibly TRBD1 for D (5 bases). The CDR3 is 15 amino acids. The germline V gene has CDR1 SGHTA and CDR2 FQGNSA. CDR3 region: CASSLTRTSWDTQYF. The CDR3 nucleotides read TGCGCCAGCAGCTTAACGAGGACAAGTTGGGATACGCAGTATTTT.

In this sample, this clonotype turned up many times. The gene calls are TRBV11-2 and TRBJ2-1; 10 bases map to TRBD2. V lost 7 bases to trimming and J lost 3 bases; unmatched junction nucleotides: 12. This CDR3 is 17 amino acids long. Germline CDR1 reads SGHAT; CDR2 reads FQNNGV. Here the CDR3 DNA reads TGTGCCAGCACCTATGCAGGACTAGCGGCTTACTACAATGAGCAGTTCTTC. This encodes CASTYAGLAAYYNEQFF.

This clonotype was detected only a few times. The chain joins TRBV7-9 to TRBJ2-7; TRBD2 matches at 9 bases. J lost 5 bases, V lost 5 bases, and 4 bases had no gene match. The CDR3 contains 13 residues. CDR1 is SEHNR, CDR2 FQNEAQ, per germline (reference sequence). In DNA, the CDR3 is TGTGCCAGCAGCCCCGGGACTAGCCACGAGCAGTACTTC. Amino acid sequence: CASSPGTSHEQYF.

This clonotype was picked up many times. The chain employs TRBV11-2 and TRBJ1-2; D gene uncertain. Germline V gene sequence: CDR1 SGHAT, CDR2 FQNNGV. CDR3 length: 16 amino acids. Trimming stripped 5 bases from V and 0 bases from J, with 16 bases between. The CDR3 reads CASSPIKGPANYGYTF. CDR3 coding DNA: TGTGCCAGCAGCCCTATCAAAGGACCAGCTAACTATGGCTACACCTTC. Supplemented by reference TRBV11-2 and TRBJ1-2, the full variable domain reads EAGVAQSPRYKIIEKRQSVAFWCNPISGHATLYWYQQILGQGPKLLIQFQNNGVVDDSQLPKDRFSAERLKGVDSTLKIQPAKLEDSAVYLCASSPIKGPANYGYTFGSGTRLTVV.

The chain recombines TRBV7-2 with TRBJ1-4; no definite D call. The germline CDR1 and CDR2 sequences are SGHTA and FQGNSA. This CDR3 region has 15 residues. V was clipped by 2 bases and J by 0 bases, with 7 bases between them. The CDR3 nucleotides are TGTGCCAGCAGCTTAATTACCGCAACTAATGAAAAACTGTTTTTT. Encoded protein: CASSLITATNEKLFF.

This clonotype came up many times. V and J are TRBV7-8 and TRBJ2-7; tentatively, D is TRBD1 or TRBD2 (6 bases each). The V end lost 1 base, the J end lost 1 base, and 14 bases lay between the germline ends. This CDR3 has 16 residues. Germline V gives CDR1 SGHVS, CDR2 FQNEAQ. CDR3 DNA sequence: TGTGCCAGCAGCTTAGGTTCGGGGGCCCAATCCTACGAGCAGTACTTC. It yields the protein CASSLGSGAQSYEQYF.

This clonotype occurred many times. The CDR3: CASSRLAGGLDTQYF. The CDR3 nucleotides read TGCGCCAGCAGTCGACTAGCGGGAGGGTTAGATACGCAGTATTTT. The rearrangement uses TRBV10-2 and TRBJ2-3; 14 bases map to TRBD2. The J segment lost 5 bases and the V segment lost 5 bases, leaving 3 bases of the junction unmatched. The CDR3 length is 15 residues. CDR1 WSHSY and CDR2 SAAADI come from the germline V gene.

This clonotype was detected only a few times. The V call is TRBV7-2, the J call TRBJ1-1; no firm D call. The CDR3 extends over 14 amino acids. Germline assignment: CDR1 SGHTA and CDR2 FQGNSA. The ends were cut back, 1 base at V and 2 bases at J, with 8 bases in the middle. The CDR3 DNA sequence: TGTGCCAGCAGCTTAGTAGCCCGAAACACTGAAGCTTTCTTT. Translating gives CASSLVARNTEAFF. The full variable domain, with the rest looked up from reference TRBV7-2 and TRBJ1-1, is GAGVSQSPSNKVTEKGKDVELRCDPISGHTALYWYRQSLGQGLEFLIYFQGNSAPDKSGLPSDRFSAERTGGSVSTLTIQRTQQEDSAVYLCASSLVARNTEAFFGQGTRLTVV.

In this sample, this clonotype turned up a few times. J is TRBJ1-3 and V is TRBV19; D remains unclear. Germline CDR1 is LNHDA and CDR2 is SQIVND (reference sequence). Trimming took off 4 bases at V and 0 bases at J, with 10 bases between the two ends. The CDR3 has 15 amino acids. The CDR3 region is CASSSFWPSGNTIYF. CDR3 DNA: TGTGCCAGTAGTAGTTTCTGGCCCTCTGGAAACACCATATATTTT.

On this clonotype itself: This may stem from a read error, because a much larger clone lies one nucleotide away. V usage is TRBV11-2 and J usage is TRBJ2-3; a weak D match, TRBD1 (6 bases). The CDR3 has 14 amino acids. Germline CDR1 reads SGHAT; CDR2 reads FQNNGV. The CDR3 coding sequence is TGTGCCAGCAGTGAAGCCAGGGGCCCAGATACGGAGTATTTT. It encodes CASSEARGPDTEYF.

This clonotype has a handful of counts. J is TRBJ2-2 and V is TRBV14; D is unclear. The CDR3 length is 14 residues. Germline lookup yields CDR1 SGHDN and CDR2 FVKESK. The V end was cut by 6 bases, the J end by 6 bases, with 14 bases between. The CDR3 sequence is CASRPDFWAGELFF. The CDR3 DNA reads TGTGCCAGCAGGCCCGATTTTTGGGCCGGGGAGCTGTTTTTT.

This clonotype was picked up many times. This rearrangement joins TRBV2 to TRBJ1-4; D unclear. The CDR3 loop spans 13 amino acids. V lost 4 bases and J lost 4, with 7 bases in between. From germline, CDR1 is SNHLY and CDR2 FYNNEI. CDR3 sequence (DNA): TGTGCCAGCAGTGTGTACCTTAATGAAAAACTGTTTTTT. This encodes CASSVYLNEKLFF.

V usage is TRBV3-1 and J usage is TRBJ2-7, with TRBD2 identical over 7 bases. Germline V gene data show CDR1 as LGHDT and CDR2 as YNNKEL (reference sequence). The junction had 4 bases not matched to a gene; V was cut back by 5 bases and J by 3 bases. The length of the CDR3 is 13 residues. CDR3 residues: CASSGLVVYEQYF. The CDR3 DNA follows: TGTGCCAGCAGCGGACTAGTAGTCTACGAGCAGTACTTC.

At least ten counts were recorded for this clonotype. The J gene is TRBJ2-4, the V gene TRBV28, with 9 bases matching TRBD1. The CDR3 is made up of 20 amino acids. The trim removed 3 bases at V and 1 base at J, leaving 16 bases unmatched. CDR1 MDHEN and CDR2 SYDVKM come from the germline V gene. The CDR3 bases are TGTGCCAGCAGTTTTGCCCTATTGAGGGACAGGGAAGAGGCCAAAAACATTCAGTACTTC. It yields the protein CASSFALLRDREEAKNIQYF.

This clonotype was found many times. This sequence joins TRBV2 and TRBJ1-1; 7 bases map to TRBD1. This CDR3 is built from 13 residues. V gave up 9 bases and J gave up 5 bases; unmatched junction bases: 9. The germline V gene has CDR1 SNHLY and CDR2 FYNNEI. CDR3: CASQRGQWTEAFF. The CDR3 DNA follows: TGTGCCAGTCAAAGGGGGCAGTGGACTGAAGCTTTCTTT.

This clonotype was observed many times. The rearrangement uses TRBV7-2 and TRBJ2-1; the D gene is possibly TRBD2 (6 bases). This CDR3 region has 8 residues. V was cut by 8 bases and J by 15 bases, with 8 bases left in between. CDR1 SGHTA and CDR2 FQGNSA come from the germline V gene. The CDR3 DNA reads as TGTGCCAGCGGGGACTCGTTCTTC. It codes for CASGDSFF.

To note about this clonotype: Because the CDR3 is missing its conserved closing phenylalanine or tryptophan, this is likely a read error. The chain recombines TRBV20-1 with TRBJ2-1; the D call may be TRBD1 or TRBD2 (5 bases each). This CDR3 comprises 15 residues. V was cut by 1 base and J by 3 bases, with 13 bases left in between. Germline V CDR1 and CDR2: DFQATT, SNEGSKA (reference sequence). The CDR3 bases are TGCAGTGCTAGAGGACTAAGGGGCTTCTACAATGAGCAGTTCCTC. Protein: CSARGLRGFYNEQFL.

Many counts were recorded for this clonotype. The chain links TRBV7-2 to TRBJ2-5, with a weak D call TRBD1 (5 bases). The germline gives CDR1 SGHTA, CDR2 FQGNSA. The V gene lost 0 bases and the J gene lost 3 bases, with 8 bases spanning the gap. This CDR3 is built from 14 residues. Here the CDR3 DNA reads TGTGCCAGCAGCTTAGCGGGCAGGGAAGAGACCCAGTACTTC. Protein: CASSLAGREETQYF.

In its sample, this clonotype was seen many times. The chain uses TRBV6-1 and TRBJ2-5, with D perhaps given as TRBD1 or TRBD2 (5 bases each). The germline V gene encodes CDR1 MNHNS and CDR2 SASEGT. V gave up 6 bases and J gave up 7 bases, with 15 bases separating them. CDR3 length: 13 residues. Here the CDR3 reads CASSVRGPGTQYF. CDR3 coding DNA: TGTGCCAGCAGCGTACGGGGCCCCGGGACCCAGTACTTC.

This clonotype was observed a few times. The V and J genes are TRBV27 and TRBJ2-6; 8 positions match TRBD1. Germline V gene data show CDR1 as MNHEY and CDR2 as SMNVEV (reference sequence). Germline trimming cut 4 bases from V and 4 bases from J; bases unmatched to any gene: 9. The CDR3 loop spans 17 amino acids. In DNA form, the CDR3 reads TGTGCCAGCAGTTCCACATACAGGGGGGTAGGGGCCAACGTCCTGACTTTC. Protein sequence: CASSSTYRGVGANVLTF.